This TCR beta chain was recovered during a study of blood T cells in healthy people across ages. Across the whole study: Template switching captured about one barcoded beta molecule per two T cells.

General study points: Significant beta diversity loss was already apparent by age roughly 38, declining roughly linearly.

In this sample, this clonotype turned up a few times. The target antigen is unknown. CDR1 and CDR2 from the germline V gene are LGHNA and YNFKEQ. The V segment lost 5 bases and the J segment 4 bases; nucleotides outside the gene matches: 7. CDR3 length: 16 amino acids. Sample-barcoded 5' priming and a J-beta primer mix drove a second PCR of roughly 7 to 11 cycles. A single record per CDR3 protein comes from TCRdb applying MiXCR to the 5' RACE reads. The sample holds nearly 800,000 distinct CDR3 sequences, more than 55% seen once. Material: blood. The chain recombines TRBV4-2 with TRBJ2-1; TRBD2 agrees at 11 bases. The source is a man in his forties or fifties in good health. The CDR3 region is CASSEVAGGGYNEQFF. DNA for the CDR3: TGTGCCAGCAGCGAAGTAGCGGGAGGGGGGTACAATGAGCAGTTCTTC.